This T cell receptor (beta chain) originates from a study of OX40 agonist ivuxolimab in advanced cancers. Study summary: Mean age approximately 66 years, range 23 to 79; around 80% male. General study findings and limits: By week 6 at 0.1 to 3.0 mg/kg, blood CD4+ and CD8+ T cells had expanded clonally. The authors also found low normalized T-cell clonal expansion in some nonresponders.

With respect to this clone: Its antigen is not known.

The method was immunoSEQ multiplex PCR; TCRdb's version includes in-frame clones alone and lacks a portion of them. Of roughly 80,000 clones in the sample, approximately 83% were seen once. Germline CDR1 MDHEN, CDR2 SYDVKM. The CDR3 totals 14 residues. V was pared by 5 bases and J by 1 base, with 3 bases of the junction left unmatched. J is TRBJ1-1 and V is TRBV28; TRBD1 matches at 8 bases. The receptor comes from an adult with an advanced solid tumor such as melanoma, head and neck, liver or kidney cancer. Material: CD4+ or CD8+ T cells sorted from blood, obtained in a trial of the OX40 agonist ivuxolimab. Written as DNA, the CDR3 is TGTGCCAGCAGTGGGACAGGTGCGAACACTGAAGCTTTCTTT. Its translation: CASSGTGANTEAFF.